The 14 T cell receptor beta chains below were found in one sample sequenced in a study of identical twins. TCRdb re-analysed the 5' RACE reads in MiXCR, keeping a single row per CDR3 protein. This sample has around 490,000 distinct CDR3 sequences, with nearly 15% found just once. The data were also submitted as part of a second study, on yellow fever vaccine responses in identical twins.

The source material was CD4+ T cells sorted from blood. The source is a woman younger than 35 in good health.

This chain links TRBV20-1 with TRBJ2-1; 13 bases match TRBD2. The germline V gene has CDR1 DFQATT and CDR2 SNEGSKA (reference sequence). CDR3 length equals 14 residues. The J segment lost 6 bases and the V segment lost 5 bases, leaving 4 bases of the junction unmatched. DNA for the CDR3: TGCAGTGCTGTACTAGCGGGAGGGTCCAATGAGCAGTTCTTC. It specifies CSAVLAGGSNEQFF.

This clonotype was observed a few times. This chain joins TRBV20-1 and TRBJ1-6; D not resolved. Per germline, CDR1 DFQATT and CDR2 SNEGSKA (reference sequence). V was shortened by 0 bases and J by 6 bases, with 18 bases between the two germline ends. The CDR3 sequence is 17 residues long. CDR3 DNA: TGCAGTGCTAGAGATAGTTTCCGGGGTGAGGGTAATTCACCCCTCCACTTT. It codes for CSARDSFRGEGNSPLHF.

This clonotype was detected many times. This sequence joins TRBV7-9 and TRBJ2-5; TRBD2 matches 7 bases. V was pared by 6 bases and J by 1 base, with 8 bases of the junction left unmatched. This CDR3 region has 15 residues. Germline V CDR1 and CDR2: SEHNR, FQNEAQ (reference sequence). The CDR3 region has the DNA TGTGCCAGCAGACGAACGGGACTATTCCAAGAGACCCAGTACTTC. Protein sequence: CASRRTGLFQETQYF.

This clonotype showed up many times. The rearrangement uses TRBV7-2 and TRBJ2-1; 11 bases align to TRBD2. With 0 bases clipped from V and 6 bases from J, the junction kept 4 bases outside the gene matches. Germline loops: CDR1 SGHTA, CDR2 FQGNSA. The CDR3 totals 16 residues. CDR3 loop: CASSLARLAGPNEQFF. The CDR3 DNA is TGTGCCAGCAGCTTAGCGCGACTAGCGGGACCCAATGAGCAGTTCTTC. The full variable domain, completed using reference TRBV7-2 and TRBJ2-1, is GAGVSQSPSNKVTEKGKDVELRCDPISGHTALYWYRQSLGQGLEFLIYFQGNSAPDKSGLPSDRFSAERTGGSVSTLTIQRTQQEDSAVYLCASSLARLAGPNEQFFGPGTRLTVL.

The sample holds a few counts of this clonotype. Its ends do not fully match the called genes, so a read error is possible. The gene calls are TRBV2 and TRBJ2-7; either TRBD1 or TRBD2 may supply D (5 bases each). The CDR3 length is 11 residues. Germline CDR1 reads SNHLY; CDR2 reads FYNNEI. CDR3 amino acids: CASSEGTPRYF. The CDR3 coding sequence is TGTGCCAGCAGCGAAGGGACCCCGAGGTACTTC. Variable domain in full (rest from reference TRBV2 and TRBJ2-7): EPEVTQTPSHQVTQMGQEVILRCVPISNHLYFYWYRQILGQKVEFLVSFYNNEISEKSEIFDDQFSVERPDGSNFTLKIRSTKLEDSAMYFCASSEGTPRYFGPGTRLTVT.

The chain joins TRBV18 to TRBJ2-3; 9 bases map to TRBD1. The CDR3 runs to 15 residues. The V segment lost 5 bases and the J segment 5 bases; nucleotides outside the gene matches: 8. Germline V gene lookup returns CDR1 KGHSH and CDR2 LQKENI. The CDR3 reads CASSWDRVRGDTQYF. As DNA, the CDR3 is TGTGCCAGCTCATGGGACAGGGTACGAGGAGATACGCAGTATTTT.

This chain links TRBV24-1 with TRBJ2-2; 13 bases line up with TRBD2. Unmatched junction bases numbered 8, after V lost 3 bases and J lost 8 bases. The CDR3 extends over 17 amino acids. The germline gives CDR1 KGHDR, CDR2 SFDVKD. CDR3 bases: TGTGCCACCAGTGATCCAACTAGCGGGAGGGATTATGGGGAGCTGTTTTTT. Protein product: CATSDPTSGRDYGELFF.

In its sample, this clonotype was seen a few times. J is TRBJ2-7 and V is TRBV20-1; TRBD2 aligns across 13 bases. The germline V gene has CDR1 DFQATT and CDR2 SNEGSKA (reference sequence). With 1 base clipped from V and 7 bases from J, the junction kept 4 bases outside the gene matches. CDR3 size: 14 residues. The CDR3 region is CSARAPGLAGEQYF. CDR3 nucleotide sequence: TGCAGTGCTAGAGCCCCGGGACTAGCGGGAGAGCAGTACTTC.

This clonotype was recorded a few times. This chain uses TRBV20-1 with TRBJ2-1; 10 bases fit TRBD2. The germline CDR1 and CDR2 sequences are DFQATT and SNEGSKA (reference sequence). V was pared by 0 bases and J by 6 bases, with 14 bases of the junction left unmatched. The CDR3 loop spans 18 amino acids. The CDR3 sequence: CSARDDNVGAGGPNEQFF. In nucleotides, the CDR3 is TGCAGTGCTAGAGATGACAATGTAGGAGCGGGAGGGCCCAATGAGCAGTTCTTC.

This clonotype has only a few counts. V gene TRBV24-1 combines with J gene TRBJ2-7, with TRBD2 matching over 9 bases. CDR3 length equals 15 residues. J gave up 6 bases and V 7 bases, and 12 bases lay outside the gene matches. CDR1 is KGHDR and CDR2 is SFDVKD in the germline V gene. CDR3 loop: CATSSTSGGWSEQYF. CDR3 DNA sequence: TGTGCCACCAGCTCGACTAGCGGAGGCTGGTCCGAGCAGTACTTC.

This clonotype appeared a few times. The chain joins TRBV4-1 to TRBJ2-2, with 8 nucleotides matching TRBD1. V lost 2 bases and J lost 6; bases outside the gene matches: 8. Germline CDR1 reads MGHRA; CDR2 reads YSYEKL. The CDR3 is made up of 16 amino acids. CDR3 region: CASSQSGGVGAGELFF. The DNA of the CDR3 is TGCGCCAGCAGCCAATCAGGGGGCGTTGGGGCCGGGGAGCTGTTTTTT.

V is TRBV5-1 and J is TRBJ2-1, with unresolved D. V lost 0 bases and J 9 bases, leaving 19 bases between the germline ends. The germline gives CDR1 SGHRS, CDR2 YFSETQ. The CDR3 runs to 16 residues. This CDR3 is CASSLASASWGPEQFF. The CDR3 DNA reads as TGCGCCAGCAGCTTGGCCTCCGCTTCCTGGGGTCCTGAGCAGTTCTTC.

This clonotype was detected a few times. The chain recombines TRBV2 with TRBJ1-2, with D possibly matching TRBD1 (6 bases). CDR1 is SNHLY and CDR2 is FYNNEI in the germline V gene. The ends were cut back, 5 bases at V and 6 bases at J, with 25 bases in the middle. The CDR3 has 17 residues. In DNA, the CDR3 is TGTGCCAGCAGTAATGAAGGTACAGGGATCGCTATCCATGGCTACACCTTC. This translates into CASSNEGTGIAIHGYTF.

The chain links TRBV5-1 to TRBJ2-1; no definite D call. V lost 4 bases and J lost 5, with 19 bases in between. The CDR3 is 16 amino acids. In germline, CDR1 is SGHRS, CDR2 YFSETQ. The CDR3 spells CASSTLGPPNDNEQFF. The CDR3 nucleotides read TGCGCCAGCAGCACGTTGGGCCCCCCAAATGACAATGAGCAGTTCTTC.